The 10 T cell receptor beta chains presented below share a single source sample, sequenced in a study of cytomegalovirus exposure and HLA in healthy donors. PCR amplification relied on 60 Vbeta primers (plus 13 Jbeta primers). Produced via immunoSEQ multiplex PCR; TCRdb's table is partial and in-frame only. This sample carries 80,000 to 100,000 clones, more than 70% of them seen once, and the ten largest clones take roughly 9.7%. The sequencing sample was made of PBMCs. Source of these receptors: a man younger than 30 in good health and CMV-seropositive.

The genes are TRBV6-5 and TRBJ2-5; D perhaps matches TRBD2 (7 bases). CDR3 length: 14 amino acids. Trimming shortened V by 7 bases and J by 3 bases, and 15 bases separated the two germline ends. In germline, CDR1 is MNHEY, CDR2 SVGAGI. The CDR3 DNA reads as TGTGCCAGCATAGGAGGGGGGGCGGAAGAGACCCAGTACTTC. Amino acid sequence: CASIGGGAEETQYF.

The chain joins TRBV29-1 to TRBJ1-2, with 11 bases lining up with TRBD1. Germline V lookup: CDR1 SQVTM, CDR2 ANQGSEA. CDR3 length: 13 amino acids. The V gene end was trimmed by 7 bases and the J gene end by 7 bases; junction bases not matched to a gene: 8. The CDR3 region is CSAGQGALFGYTF. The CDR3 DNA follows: TGCAGCGCTGGACAGGGGGCGCTTTTTGGCTACACCTTC.

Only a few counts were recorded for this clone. CDR3 bases: TGTGCCTGGAGATCGGTTGACACTGAAGCTTTCTTT. Translation: CAWRSVDTEAFF. The V and J genes are TRBV30 and TRBJ1-1; D remains unclear. CDR3 size: 12 residues. Trimming removed 3 bases from V and 3 bases from J, with 8 bases in between. CDR1 is GTSNPN, CDR2 SVGIG, per germline (reference sequence).

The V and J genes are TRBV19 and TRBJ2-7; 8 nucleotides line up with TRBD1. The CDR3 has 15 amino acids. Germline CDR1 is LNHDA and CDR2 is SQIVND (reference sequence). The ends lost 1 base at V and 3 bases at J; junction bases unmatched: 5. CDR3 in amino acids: CASSIVGTGVYEQYF. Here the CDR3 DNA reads TGTGCCAGTAGTATAGTCGGGACAGGCGTCTACGAGCAGTACTTC.

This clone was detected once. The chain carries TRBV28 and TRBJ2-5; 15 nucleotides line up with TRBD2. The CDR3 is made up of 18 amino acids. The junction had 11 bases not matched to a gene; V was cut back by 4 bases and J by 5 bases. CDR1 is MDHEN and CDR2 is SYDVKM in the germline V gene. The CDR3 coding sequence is TGTGCCAGCAGTTCCTGGACTAGCGGGGGGGCCGGGGGGGAGACCCAGTACTTC. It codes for CASSSWTSGGAGGETQYF.

The CDR3 here is CASSKRMGTGYEQYF. CDR3 bases: TGCGCCAGCAGCAAGCGAATGGGGACAGGCTACGAGCAGTACTTC. V and J are TRBV5-1 and TRBJ2-7, with 8 bases that match TRBD1. In germline, CDR1 is SGHRS, CDR2 YFSETQ. The V gene end was trimmed by 4 bases and the J gene end by 3 bases; junction bases not matched to a gene: 9. There are 15 residues in the CDR3.

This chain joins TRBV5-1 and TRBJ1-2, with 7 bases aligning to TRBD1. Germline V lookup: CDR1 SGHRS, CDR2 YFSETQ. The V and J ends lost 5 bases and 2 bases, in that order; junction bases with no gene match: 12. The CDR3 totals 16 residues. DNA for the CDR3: TGCGCCAGCAGGGAAAGGACAGGTATGGCGAACTATGGCTACACCTTC. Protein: CASRERTGMANYGYTF.

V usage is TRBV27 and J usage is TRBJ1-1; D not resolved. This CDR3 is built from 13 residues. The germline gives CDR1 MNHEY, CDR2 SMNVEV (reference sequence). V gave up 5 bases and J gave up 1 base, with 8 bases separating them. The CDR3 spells CASSATKNTEAFF. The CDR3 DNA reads TGTGCCAGCAGTGCCACAAAGAACACTGAAGCTTTCTTT.

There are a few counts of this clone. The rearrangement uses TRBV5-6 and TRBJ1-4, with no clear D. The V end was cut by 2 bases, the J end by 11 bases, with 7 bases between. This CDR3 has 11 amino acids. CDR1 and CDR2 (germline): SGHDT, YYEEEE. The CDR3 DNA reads TGTGCCAGCAGCTTTCGGGGTAAACTGTTTTTT. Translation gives CASSFRGKLFF.

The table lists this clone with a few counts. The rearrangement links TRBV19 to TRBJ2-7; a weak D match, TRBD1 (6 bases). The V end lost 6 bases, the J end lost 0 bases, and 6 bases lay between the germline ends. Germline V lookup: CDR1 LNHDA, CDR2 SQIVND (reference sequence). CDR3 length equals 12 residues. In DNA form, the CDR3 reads TGTGCCAGTAGCAGGGGCTCCTACGAGCAGTACTTC. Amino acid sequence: CASSRGSYEQYF.